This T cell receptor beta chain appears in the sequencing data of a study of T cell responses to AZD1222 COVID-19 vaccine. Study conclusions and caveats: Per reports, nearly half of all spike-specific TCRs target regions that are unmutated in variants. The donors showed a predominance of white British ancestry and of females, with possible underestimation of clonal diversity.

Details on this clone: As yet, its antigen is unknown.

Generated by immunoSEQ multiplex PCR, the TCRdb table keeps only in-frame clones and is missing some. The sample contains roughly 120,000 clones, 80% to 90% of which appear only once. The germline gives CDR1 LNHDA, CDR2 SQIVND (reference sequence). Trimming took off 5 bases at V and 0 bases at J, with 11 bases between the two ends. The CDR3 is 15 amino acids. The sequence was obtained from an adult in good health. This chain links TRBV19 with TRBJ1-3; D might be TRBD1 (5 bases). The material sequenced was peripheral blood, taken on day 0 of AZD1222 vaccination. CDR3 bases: TGTGCCAGTAGTCCAGGGCGCCACTCTGGAAACACCATATATTTT. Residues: CASSPGRHSGNTIYF.